The 22 T cell receptor beta chains presented below share a single source sample, sequenced in a study of T cells in Graves' hyperthyroidism and ophthalmopathy. TCR beta CDR3 regions were amplified from RNA. During a first-round RT-PCR of the TCR CDR3, the HTBI primer set was used. TCRdb re-analysed the multiplex PCR reads in MiXCR, keeping a single row per CDR3 protein. The sample has about 300,000 distinct CDR3 sequences; roughly 20% are singletons. Sequenced sample: blood. The receptors stem from a man aged 45-65 years with Graves' ophthalmopathy.

Only a few counts were recorded for this clonotype. J is TRBJ2-2 and V is TRBV9; 8 bases line up with TRBD2. In germline, CDR1 is SGDLS, CDR2 YYNGEE. This CDR3 comprises 15 residues. Unmatched junction bases numbered 0, after V lost 2 bases and J lost 0 bases. Written as DNA, the CDR3 is TGTGCCAGCAGCGTTAGCGGGGCGAACACCGGGGAGCTGTTTTTT. Protein: CASSVSGANTGELFF.

There are many counts of this clonotype. V gene TRBV2 combines with J gene TRBJ2-3; D is unclear. Germline V gene lookup returns CDR1 SNHLY and CDR2 FYNNEI. Deletions cut 4 bases from V and 0 bases from J, with 11 bases between. CDR3 length equals 15 residues. DNA of the CDR3: TGTGCCAGCAGTGGAGGAATGACTAGCACAGATACGCAGTATTTT. Amino acids: CASSGGMTSTDTQYF.

The chain recombines TRBV6-1 with TRBJ2-1; D is undetermined. The germline gives CDR1 MNHNS, CDR2 SASEGT. Deletions cut 7 bases from V and 6 bases from J, with 10 bases between. The CDR3 length is 12 residues. The CDR3 coding sequence is TGTGCCAGCACCTCACTCCGCAATGAGCAGTTCTTC. The encoded protein is CASTSLRNEQFF.

The table lists this clonotype with many counts. The genes are TRBV3-1 and TRBJ2-1; 8 nucleotides agree with TRBD2. Trimming at V came to 3 bases and at J to 4 bases, leaving 11 bases not matched to a gene. This CDR3 comprises 17 residues. Germline V CDR1 and CDR2: LGHDT, YNNKEL (reference sequence). CDR3 sequence: CASSQSRAGGSYNEQFF. The CDR3 DNA reads as TGTGCCAGCAGCCAGTCTCGGGCGGGAGGCTCGTACAATGAGCAGTTCTTC.

This clonotype has more than one count but fewer than ten. V usage is TRBV20-1 and J usage is TRBJ1-6; TRBD1 agrees at 8 bases. Trimming at V came to 6 bases and at J to 5 bases, leaving 12 bases not matched to a gene. Germline assignment: CDR1 DFQATT and CDR2 SNEGSKA (reference sequence). This CDR3 has 16 residues. The CDR3 region is CSAYPRQGLNNSPLHF. The CDR3 region has the DNA TGCAGTGCCTACCCAAGACAGGGGTTAAATAATTCACCCCTCCACTTT.

There are a few counts of this clonotype. V is TRBV20-1 and J is TRBJ1-2; TRBD1 matches at 12 bases. With V trimmed by 5 bases and J by 8 bases, 12 bases remained unmatched. The CDR3 is 15 residues long. Germline CDR1 reads DFQATT; CDR2 reads SNEGSKA (reference sequence). CDR3 sequence (DNA): TGCAGTGCTTCCAAGGGGGGACAGGGGGCGTTAGGCTACACCTTC. Protein product: CSASKGGQGALGYTF.

At least ten counts were recorded for this clonotype. The CDR3 bases are TGTGCCAGCAGCTGGGGGTCGCAGGGCAACGAGCAGTACTTC. Its translation is CASSWGSQGNEQYF. The chain employs TRBV11-2 and TRBJ2-7, with D possibly being TRBD1 or TRBD2 (5 bases each). Germline loops: CDR1 SGHAT, CDR2 FQNNGV. This CDR3 is 14 amino acids long. V was trimmed by 4 bases and J by 5 bases, leaving 15 bases between them.

In this sample, this clonotype turned up many times. The CDR3 DNA reads as TGTGCCAGCAGCCACAGGGGTCCAAACACTGAAGCTTTCTTT. Protein sequence: CASSHRGPNTEAFF. The V and J genes are TRBV13 and TRBJ1-1; 7 bases align to TRBD1. CDR3 size: 14 residues. Per germline, CDR1 PRHDT and CDR2 FYEKMQ (reference sequence). The V segment lost 5 bases and the J segment 2 bases; nucleotides outside the gene matches: 5. Together with reference TRBV13 and TRBJ1-1, the CDR3 gives the full variable domain: AAGVIQSPRHLIKEKRETATLKCYPIPRHDTVYWYQQGPGQDPQFLISFYEKMQSDKGSIPDRFSAQQFSDYHSELNMSSLELGDSALYFCASSHRGPNTEAFFGQGTRLTVV.

Only a few counts were recorded for this clonotype. The chain has TRBV15 and TRBJ2-2, with 9 nucleotides matching TRBD2. The CDR3 covers 18 residues. Per germline, CDR1 LNHNV and CDR2 YYDKDF (reference sequence). The ends lost 4 bases at V and 3 bases at J; junction bases unmatched: 12. In nucleotides, the CDR3 is TGTGCCACCAGCACTAAGAAGGGAGTAGCGGGAGACACCGGGGAGCTGTTTTTT. Its protein product is CATSTKKGVAGDTGELFF.

The table lists this clonotype with a few counts. V and J are TRBV6-1 and TRBJ2-1; TRBD2 matches 8 bases. Germline V gene lookup returns CDR1 MNHNS and CDR2 SASEGT. The CDR3 covers 18 residues. Trimming took 4 bases from V and 0 from J; bases not matched to a gene: 11. CDR3 amino acids: CASSVEEGSGISYNEQFF. Written as DNA, the CDR3 is TGTGCCAGCAGTGTCGAGGAGGGTAGCGGGATCTCCTACAATGAGCAGTTCTTC.

This clonotype was detected ten times or more. V usage is TRBV2 and J usage is TRBJ2-6; the D is unclear. Germline V gene sequence: CDR1 SNHLY, CDR2 FYNNEI. V gave up 9 bases and J gave up 4 bases, with 10 bases separating them. The CDR3 consists of 13 residues. Here the CDR3 reads CASFAVGANVLTF. As DNA, the CDR3 is TGTGCCAGTTTTGCCGTGGGGGCCAACGTCCTGACTTTC.

This clonotype was counted between two and nine times. The genes are TRBV5-1 and TRBJ2-6; D is undetermined. This CDR3 region has 15 residues. Per germline, CDR1 SGHRS and CDR2 YFSETQ. V lost 2 bases to trimming and J lost 4 bases, with 10 bases between them. The CDR3 DNA reads TGCGCCAGCAGCTTACGGTCGGACGGGGCCAACGTCCTGACTTTC. Protein sequence: CASSLRSDGANVLTF.

This clonotype was observed a handful of times. The chain joins TRBV5-1 to TRBJ1-4, with D uncertain. There are 14 residues in the CDR3. Germline values: CDR1 SGHRS, CDR2 YFSETQ. V lost 0 bases to trimming and J lost 5 bases, with 8 bases between them. The DNA of the CDR3 is TGCGCCAGCAGCTTGGCCCCGGGGAATGAAAAACTGTTTTTT. As protein: CASSLAPGNEKLFF.

This clonotype was seen a handful of times. The V gene is TRBV27, the J gene TRBJ2-1, with D perhaps matching TRBD1 (6 bases). Trimming pared 6 bases from V and 0 bases from J, leaving 21 bases between. Germline lookup yields CDR1 MNHEY and CDR2 SMNVEV (reference sequence). CDR3 size: 18 residues. The CDR3 region is CASSSVYGTTNSYNEQFF. DNA for the CDR3: TGTGCCAGCAGCTCCGTTTATGGGACAACGAACTCCTACAATGAGCAGTTCTTC.

In its sample, this clonotype was seen many times. The chain employs TRBV20-1 and TRBJ2-1; D remains ambiguous. Germline V CDR1 and CDR2: DFQATT, SNEGSKA (reference sequence). Trimming pared 0 bases from V and 2 bases from J, leaving 5 bases between. The CDR3 length is 13 residues. DNA of the CDR3: TGCAGTGCTAGAGATCCGGCCTACAATGAGCAGTTCTTC. It specifies CSARDPAYNEQFF.

On this clonotype itself: A read error may be the cause here, since a much bigger clone is one base away. Written as DNA, the CDR3 is TGCAGTGCTGGAACCGTGACAGGTTACGAGCAGTACTTC. The encoded protein is CSAGTVTGYEQYF. The chain is built from TRBV20-1 and TRBJ2-7; perhaps TRBD1 as D (6 bases). The CDR3 covers 13 residues. The germline gives CDR1 DFQATT, CDR2 SNEGSKA (reference sequence). With 5 bases removed from V and 4 bases from J, the gap between germline ends came to 15 bases.

V gene TRBV7-2 combines with J gene TRBJ2-3, with D perhaps given as TRBD1 or TRBD2 (5 bases each). Trimming removed 5 bases from V and 3 bases from J, with 12 bases in between. CDR1 SGHTA and CDR2 FQGNSA come from the germline V gene. CDR3 length: 14 amino acids. The CDR3 loop is CASSQGTLTDTQYF. The CDR3 DNA reads as TGTGCCAGCAGCCAAGGGACGTTAACAGATACGCAGTATTTT.

This clonotype has only a few counts. CDR3 in amino acids: CASSLEQTDTQYF. The CDR3, as DNA: TGTGCCAGCAGCTTGGAACAGACAGATACGCAGTATTTT. The chain has TRBV5-6 and TRBJ2-3; D remains ambiguous. The CDR3 covers 13 residues. Trimming removed 0 bases from V and 3 bases from J, with 5 bases in between. Germline V CDR1 and CDR2: SGHDT, YYEEEE.

The rearrangement joins TRBV6-2 or TRBV6-3 to TRBJ1-5; no definite D call. The V gene lost 7 bases and the J gene lost 0 bases, with 7 bases spanning the gap. The CDR3 sequence is 13 residues long. CDR1 MNHEY and CDR2 SVGEGT come from the germline V gene. The CDR3 loop reads CASTDYSNQPQHF. CDR3 nucleotide sequence: TGTGCCAGCACCGACTATAGCAATCAGCCCCAGCATTTT.

This clonotype was picked up a small number of times. The V gene is TRBV3-1, the J gene TRBJ2-2, with a weak D call TRBD2 (5 bases). The CDR3 totals 18 residues. V dropped 3 bases and J dropped 6 bases, with 23 bases sitting between them. Per germline, CDR1 LGHDT and CDR2 YNNKEL (reference sequence). The CDR3 coding sequence is TGTGCCAGCAGCCATTTGATCCGTTTGGCGGGTGGTTCCGGGGAGCTGTTTTTT. Protein product: CASSHLIRLAGGSGELFF.

This clonotype was observed at least ten times. This rearrangement joins TRBV20-1 to TRBJ1-1; D gene ambiguous. CDR3 size: 14 residues. Per germline, CDR1 DFQATT and CDR2 SNEGSKA (reference sequence). Trimming left V 5 bases short and J 0 bases short, with 13 bases between. CDR3 protein: CSAPRPGMNTEAFF. The CDR3 nucleotides read TGCAGTGCTCCCCGCCCGGGAATGAACACTGAAGCTTTCTTT.

The table lists this clonotype with a few counts. CDR3 sequence: CASRAGQETQYF. The CDR3 DNA follows: TGTGCCAGCAGGGCAGGGCAAGAGACCCAGTACTTC. The chain joins TRBV6-4 to TRBJ2-5; D is possibly TRBD1 (5 bases). There are 12 residues in the CDR3. Deletions cut 6 bases from V and 2 bases from J, with 7 bases between. The germline V gene encodes CDR1 MRHNA and CDR2 SNTAGT.